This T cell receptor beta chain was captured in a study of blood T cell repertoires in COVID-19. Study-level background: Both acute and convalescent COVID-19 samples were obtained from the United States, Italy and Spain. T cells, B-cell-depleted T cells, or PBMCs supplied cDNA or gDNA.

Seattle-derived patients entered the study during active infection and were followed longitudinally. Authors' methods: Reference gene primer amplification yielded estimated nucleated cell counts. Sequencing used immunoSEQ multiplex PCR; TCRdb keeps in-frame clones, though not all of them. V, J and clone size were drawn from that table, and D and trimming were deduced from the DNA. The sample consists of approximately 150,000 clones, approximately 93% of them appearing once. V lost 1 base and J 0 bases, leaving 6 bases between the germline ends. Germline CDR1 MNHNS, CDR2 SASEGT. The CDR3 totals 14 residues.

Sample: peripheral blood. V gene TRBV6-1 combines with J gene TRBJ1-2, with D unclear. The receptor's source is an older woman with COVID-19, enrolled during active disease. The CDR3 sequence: CASSEGPANYGYTF. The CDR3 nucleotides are TGTGCCAGCAGTGAAGGGCCCGCTAACTATGGCTACACCTTC.